The next 12 T cell receptor beta chains were all read from a single sample in a study of blood T cells in healthy people across ages. The use of a sample-barcoded 5' primer and a J-beta primer mix characterized a second PCR of roughly 7 to 11 cycles. Using its own MiXCR run on the 5' RACE reads, TCRdb lists one record per CDR3 protein. The sample gives roughly 1,500,000 distinct CDR3 sequences, around 42% of which show up once; 7.9% is in the top ten. The source material was blood. The receptors originated from a woman younger than 35 in good health.

The rearrangement uses TRBV6-5 and TRBJ2-6; TRBD2 is a possible D gene (6 bases). The ends were cut back, 6 bases at V and 4 bases at J, with 16 bases in the middle. CDR3 length equals 16 residues. Germline V CDR1 and CDR2: MNHEY, SVGAGI. CDR3 sequence (DNA): TGTGCCAGCAGGAGGACGGGGGTTCTGGGGGCCAACGTCCTGACTTTC. Protein: CASRRTGVLGANVLTF.

The chain has TRBV14 and TRBJ2-7; D is unclear. Germline V gene lookup returns CDR1 SGHDN and CDR2 FVKESK. The germline V and J ends were trimmed by 4 bases and 4 bases, with 11 bases remaining between them. The CDR3 consists of 13 residues. CDR3 DNA sequence: TGTGCCAGCAGCCTACAAGGGCAGTACGAGCAGTACTTC. As protein: CASSLQGQYEQYF.

To note about this clonotype: Being one base from a much bigger clone, this may be a read error. This chain uses TRBV10-3 with TRBJ2-5; D gene unclear. The better agreement between TRBJ2-7 and the DNA end casts doubt on the J call. CDR1 ENHRY and CDR2 SYGVKD come from the germline V gene. CDR3 length equals 12 residues. The DNA of the CDR3 is TGTGCCTCCCTCGGTAAACACTACGAGCAGTACTTC. Translation gives CASLGKHYEQYF.

Only one count was recorded for this clonotype. The rearrangement joins TRBV5-1 to TRBJ1-4, with D uncertain. This CDR3 region has 17 residues. Germline values: CDR1 SGHRS, CDR2 YFSETQ. V shed 0 bases and J shed 1 base, with 13 bases lying between them. The CDR3 sequence: CASSLGRALLTNEKLFF. In DNA, the CDR3 is TGCGCCAGCAGCTTGGGAAGGGCTTTGCTAACTAATGAAAAACTGTTTTTT.

This clonotype has a single count. One end of the junction varies from germline; a read error may be responsible. This sequence joins TRBV12-3 or TRBV12-4 and TRBJ2-7; D is uncertain. The CDR3 consists of 14 residues. The CDR3: CASSLAHVTYGQYF. CDR3 sequence (DNA): TGTGCCAGCAGTTTAGCGCATGTGACCTACGGGCAGTACTTC.

The chain carries TRBV25-1 and TRBJ2-1, with a tentative D call TRBD2 (6 bases). The germline V and J ends were trimmed by 6 bases and 10 bases, with 19 bases remaining between them. Looked up from germline, CDR1 is MGHDK and CDR2 is SYGVNS. CDR3 size: 14 residues. This CDR3 reads CASRESGSDYEQFF. The CDR3 DNA reads as TGTGCCAGCAGAGAGTCAGGATCGGACTACGAGCAGTTCTTC. The whole variable domain, filled in from reference TRBV25-1 and TRBJ2-1, reads EADIYQTPRYLVIGTGKKITLECSQTMGHDKMYWYQQDPGMELHLIHYSYGVNSTEKGDLSSESTVSRIRTEHFPLTLESARPSHTSQYLCASRESGSDYEQFFGPGTRLTVL.

The V and J genes are TRBV10-3 and TRBJ1-1; 7 bases agree with TRBD1. Per the germline V gene, CDR1 is ENHRY and CDR2 is SYGVKD. Trimming removed 4 bases from V and 4 bases from J; junction bases left unmatched: 9. The CDR3 consists of 15 residues. The CDR3 nucleotides read TGTGCCATCAGTGCCGACTCAGGGGGGCTCACTGAAGCTTTCTTT. This sequence encodes CAISADSGGLTEAFF.

This clonotype was detected a few times. V gene TRBV7-9 combines with J gene TRBJ2-7, with D perhaps assigned TRBD1 or TRBD2 (5 bases each). The V and J ends lost 5 bases and 6 bases respectively, with 23 bases between them. The V gene's germline CDR1 is SEHNR and CDR2 FQNEAQ (reference sequence). This CDR3 has 16 residues. CDR3 amino acids: CASSNSPGTSGGEQYF. CDR3 nucleotide sequence: TGTGCCAGCAGCAACTCGCCCGGGACGAGTGGAGGCGAGCAGTACTTC.

In this sample, this clonotype turned up many times. J is TRBJ1-6 and V is TRBV20-1, with a tentative D call TRBD1 (5 bases). This CDR3 contains 14 residues. V gave up 7 bases and J gave up 5 bases, with 15 bases separating them. Germline assignment: CDR1 DFQATT and CDR2 SNEGSKA (reference sequence). The CDR3 protein is CSVPGGRDNSPLHF. CDR3 sequence (DNA): TGCAGTGTACCGGGGGGAAGAGATAATTCACCCCTCCACTTT.

The gene calls are TRBV2 and TRBJ2-3; 15 bases are a match to TRBD2. Germline-derived CDR1 and CDR2 are SNHLY and FYNNEI. Trimming at V came to 4 bases and at J to 8 bases, leaving 7 bases not matched to a gene. The length of the CDR3 is 16 residues. CDR3 nucleotides: TGTGCCAGCAGTGGTGGACTAGCGGGAGGGCAGGGTACGCAGTATTTT. Translated: CASSGGLAGGQGTQYF.

The V call is TRBV2, the J call TRBJ2-3, with D possibly matching TRBD2 (7 bases). The V gene's germline CDR1 is SNHLY and CDR2 FYNNEI. Trimming cost V 2 bases and J 4 bases, with 13 bases left between them. The CDR3 is 15 amino acids. CDR3 bases: TGTGCCAGCAGTGAATGGGGGGGGCGTGCAGATACGCAGTATTTT. Translating gives CASSEWGGRADTQYF.

Turning to this clonotype: This may come from a read error, since a much larger clone is one base off. The chain employs TRBV29-1 and TRBJ2-1, with D perhaps matching TRBD1 (7 bases). The last part of the DNA fits TRBJ2-7 better; the J call may be wrong. This CDR3 contains 15 residues. Germline CDR1 is SQVTM and CDR2 is ANQGSEA. In nucleotides, the CDR3 is TGCAGCGTGCGGGACAGTCTGTTCACCCACAATGAGCAGTACTTC. Translated, it gives CSVRDSLFTHNEQYF.